This T cell receptor beta chain originates from a study of CXCR3-negative and CXCR3-positive naive CD8 T cells. All TRB cDNA libraries came from 5' RACE performed with UMI labels. TCRdb reprocessed the 5' RACE reads, with one entry per CDR3 protein and no DNA. This sample contains about 130,000 distinct CDR3 sequences. The CDR3 loop spans 16 amino acids. Germline assignment: CDR1 SGHDN and CDR2 FVKESK. The sample was naive CXCR3- CD8+ T cells from blood. Stated subset: CD45RO-CCR7+CD27+CD95- naive CD8+ T cells lacking CXCR3 (TNR3-). The chain has TRBV14 and TRBJ2-7; TCRdb indicates TRBD2, and absent DNA this call remains unverified. This clonotype was sampled from a human donor in good health. Some clones in this sample may be carry-over from other donors' samples. The CDR3 region is CASSQEPSGSLYEQYF.